This T cell receptor (beta chain) originates from a study of patients and donors after allogeneic stem cell transplantation. Using its own MiXCR run on the RT-PCR reads, TCRdb lists one record per CDR3 protein. The sample includes 150,000 to 200,000 distinct CDR3 sequences, approximately 31% of them seen just once. This clonotype came up a few times. Germline loops: CDR1 SEHNR, CDR2 FQNEAQ (reference sequence). Trimming took off 1 base at V and 10 bases at J, with 14 bases between the two ends. CDR3 size: 15 residues. The chain is built from TRBV7-9 and TRBJ1-6; the D gene is possibly TRBD1 (5 bases). This TCR was sampled from a human donor who was either an allogeneic HSCT recipient or a stem cell or donor lymphocyte infusion donor (not recorded which). It is not recorded whose cells these are; they may come from a transplant donor. The sequenced sample was blood, either unsorted or a sorted T cell fraction (not recorded which). The CDR3 reads CASSLEGQGSSPLHF. In nucleotides, the CDR3 is TGTGCCAGCAGCTTAGAAGGCCAGGGATCATCACCCCTCCACTTT.